The rows below give T cell receptor beta chains drawn from one sample of a study of CD39 and CD103 CD8 tumor-infiltrating T cells. The repertoire was sequenced with immunoSEQ multiplex PCR; TCRdb's copy has only in-frame clones and lacks some. The data hold several hundred clones, with around 50% observed a single time. Sequenced sample: CD39+ CD103+ CD8+ T cells sorted from the tumor. These receptors were collected from a human donor with head and neck squamous cell carcinoma. Both conserved end residues are trimmed from each CDR3. D genes are given only for firm matches. Not all rows give a size; the values are once, few, many and, for expanded clones, a class.

>-|TRBV13|TRBJ2-7|-
ASSSWGIEQY
>-|TRBV4-1|TRBJ1-1|large
ASSQDEIEAF
>-|TRBV2|TRBJ2-7|-
ASSEWEDPGPDNEQY
>-|TRBV19|TRBJ1-2|-
ASSMSPENYGYT
>TRBD1|TRBV4-1|TRBJ2-2|hyperexpanded
ASRQGPVTGELF
>-|TRBV5-4|TRBJ2-7|-
ASSLDRTYEQY
>-|TRBV6-5|TRBJ1-4|large
ASSRTVRNEKLF
>-|TRBV4-1|TRBJ1-6|-
ASSPQGVNNSPLH
>-|TRBV4-1|TRBJ1-1|few
ASSQDEVEAF
>-|TRBV19|TRBJ1-1|-
ASSTGYNTEAF
>-|TRBV6-5|TRBJ1-2|-
ASSSPNRELNYGYT
>-|TRBV4-1|TRBJ1-6|large
ASSQGDMGRSPLH
>-|TRBV11-2|TRBJ2-7|-
ASSRSYEQY
>-|TRBV11-2|TRBJ1-2|few
ASSLDIGPLYGYT
>TRBD1|TRBV30|TRBJ1-2|-
AFFSGQGSFGYGYT
>TRBD1|TRBV9|TRBJ2-1|-
ASSVLPVGQGGGEQF
>TRBD1|TRBV5-1|TRBJ2-7|-
ASSFSGTGFQEQY
>-|TRBV4-1|TRBJ1-1|-
ASSHLTGGRTEAF
>-|TRBV19|TRBJ1-1|-
ASSTGYNTKAF
>TRBD1|TRBV7-8|TRBJ1-2|once
ASSSGQDVYGYT
>-|TRBV13|TRBJ1-2|-
ASSIGTVYGYT